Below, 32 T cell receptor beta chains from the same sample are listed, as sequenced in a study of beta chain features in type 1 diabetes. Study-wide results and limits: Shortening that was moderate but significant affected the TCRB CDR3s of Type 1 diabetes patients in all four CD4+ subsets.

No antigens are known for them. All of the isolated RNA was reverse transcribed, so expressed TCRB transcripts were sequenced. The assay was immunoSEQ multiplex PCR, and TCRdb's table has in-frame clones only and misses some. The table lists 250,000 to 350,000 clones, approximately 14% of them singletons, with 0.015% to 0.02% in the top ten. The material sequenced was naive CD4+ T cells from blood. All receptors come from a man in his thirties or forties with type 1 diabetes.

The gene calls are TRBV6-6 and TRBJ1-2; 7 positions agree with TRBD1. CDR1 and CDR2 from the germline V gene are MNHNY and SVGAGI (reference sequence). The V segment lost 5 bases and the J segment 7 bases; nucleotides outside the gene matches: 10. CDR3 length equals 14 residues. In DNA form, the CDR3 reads TGTGCCAGCAGTCCTTCAGGGGGGCCCCGTGGCTACACCTTC. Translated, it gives CASSPSGGPRGYTF.

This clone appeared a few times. The CDR3: CAWKDSYNEKLFF. For the CDR3, the DNA is TGTGCCTGGAAAGACAGCTATAATGAAAAACTGTTTTTT. The J gene is TRBJ1-4, the V gene TRBV30; D might be TRBD1 (5 bases). Per the germline V gene, CDR1 is GTSNPN and CDR2 is SVGIG (reference sequence). The CDR3 extends over 13 amino acids. The V and J ends lost 4 bases and 4 bases respectively, with 10 bases between them.

In nucleotides, the CDR3 is TGTGCCAGCAGCGGAGGGAGCTACAATGAGCAGTTCTTC. Amino acid sequence: CASSGGSYNEQFF. The V and J genes are TRBV7-2 and TRBJ2-1; the D gene is possibly TRBD2 (6 bases). Trimming cost V 5 bases and J 3 bases, with 8 bases left between them. CDR1 and CDR2 (germline): SGHTA, FQGNSA. The CDR3 extends over 13 amino acids. The full variable domain, in which reference TRBV7-2 and TRBJ2-1 provide the parts outside the CDR3, is GAGVSQSPSNKVTEKGKDVELRCDPISGHTALYWYRQSLGQGLEFLIYFQGNSAPDKSGLPSDRFSAERTGGSVSTLTIQRTQQEDSAVYLCASSGGSYNEQFFGPGTRLTVL.

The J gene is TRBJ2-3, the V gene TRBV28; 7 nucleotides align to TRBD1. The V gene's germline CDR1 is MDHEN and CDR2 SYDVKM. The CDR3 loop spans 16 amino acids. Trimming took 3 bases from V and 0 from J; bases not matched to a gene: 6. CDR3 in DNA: TGTGCCAGCAGTTTCCCCGGGACAGCTAGCACAGATACGCAGTATTTT. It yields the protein CASSFPGTASTDTQYF.

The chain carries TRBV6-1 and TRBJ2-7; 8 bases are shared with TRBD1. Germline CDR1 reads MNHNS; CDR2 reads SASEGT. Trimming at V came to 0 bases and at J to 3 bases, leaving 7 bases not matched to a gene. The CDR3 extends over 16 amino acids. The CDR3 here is CASSEADRGYLYEQYF. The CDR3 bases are TGTGCCAGCAGTGAAGCCGACAGGGGATATCTCTACGAGCAGTACTTC.

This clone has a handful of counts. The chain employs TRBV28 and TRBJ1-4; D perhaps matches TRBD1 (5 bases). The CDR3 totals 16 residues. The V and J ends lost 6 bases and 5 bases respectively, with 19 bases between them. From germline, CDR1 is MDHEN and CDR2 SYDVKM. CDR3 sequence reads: CASSSPGGGTNEKLFF. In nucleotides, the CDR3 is TGTGCCAGCAGCTCCCCGGGGGGGGGAACAAATGAAAAACTGTTTTTT.

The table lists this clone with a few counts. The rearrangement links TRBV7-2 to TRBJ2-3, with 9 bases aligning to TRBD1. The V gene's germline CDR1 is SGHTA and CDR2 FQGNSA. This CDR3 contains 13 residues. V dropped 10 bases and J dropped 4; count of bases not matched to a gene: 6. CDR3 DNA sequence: TGTGCCATCTGGACAGGGGCAGCAGATACGCAGTATTTT. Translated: CAIWTGAADTQYF.

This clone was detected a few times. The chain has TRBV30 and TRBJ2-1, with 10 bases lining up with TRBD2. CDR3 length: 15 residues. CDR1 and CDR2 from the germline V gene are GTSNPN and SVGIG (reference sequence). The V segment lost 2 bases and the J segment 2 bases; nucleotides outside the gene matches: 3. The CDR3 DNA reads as TGTGCCTGGAGTCTAGCGGGAGCGGCCTACAATGAGCAGTTCTTC. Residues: CAWSLAGAAYNEQFF.

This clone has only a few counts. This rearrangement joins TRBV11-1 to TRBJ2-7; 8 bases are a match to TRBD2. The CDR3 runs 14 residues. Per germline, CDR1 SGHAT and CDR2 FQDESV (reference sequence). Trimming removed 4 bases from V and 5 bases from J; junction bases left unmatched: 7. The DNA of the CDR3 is TGTGCCAGCAGCTCCCCGACTAGCGAGCACGAGCAGTACTTC. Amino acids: CASSSPTSEHEQYF.

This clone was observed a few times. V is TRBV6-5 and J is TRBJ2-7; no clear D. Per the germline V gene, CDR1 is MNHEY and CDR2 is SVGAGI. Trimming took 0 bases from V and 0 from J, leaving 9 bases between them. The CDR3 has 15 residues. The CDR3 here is CASSYSLQASYEQYF. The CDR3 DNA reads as TGTGCCAGCAGTTACTCCCTTCAGGCCTCCTACGAGCAGTACTTC.

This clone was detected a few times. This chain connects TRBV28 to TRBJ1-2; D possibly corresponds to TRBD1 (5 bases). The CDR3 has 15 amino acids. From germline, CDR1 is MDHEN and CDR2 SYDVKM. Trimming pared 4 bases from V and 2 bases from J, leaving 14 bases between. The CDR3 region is CASSSSGRGNYGYTF. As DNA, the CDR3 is TGTGCCAGCAGTTCCTCCGGCCGGGGGAACTATGGCTACACCTTC.

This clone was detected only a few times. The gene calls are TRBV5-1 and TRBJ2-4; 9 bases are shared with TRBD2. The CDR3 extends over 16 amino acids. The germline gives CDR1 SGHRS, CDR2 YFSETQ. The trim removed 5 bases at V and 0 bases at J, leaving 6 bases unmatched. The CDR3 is CASSYSGGLAKNIQYF. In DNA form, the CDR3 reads TGCGCCAGCAGTTATAGCGGGGGACTAGCCAAAAACATTCAGTACTTC. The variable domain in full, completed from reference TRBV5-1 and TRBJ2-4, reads KAGVTQTPRYLIKTRGQQVTLSCSPISGHRSVSWYQQTPGQGLQFLFEYFSETQRNKGNFPGRFSGRQFSNSRSEMNVSTLELGDSALYLCASSYSGGLAKNIQYFGAGTRLSVL.

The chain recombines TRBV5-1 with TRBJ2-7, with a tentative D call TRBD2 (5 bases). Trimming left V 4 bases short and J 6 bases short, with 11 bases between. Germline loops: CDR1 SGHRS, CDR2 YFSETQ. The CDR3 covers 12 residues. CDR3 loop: CASSPGSVEQYF. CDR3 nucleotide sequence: TGCGCCAGCAGCCCGGGGTCCGTCGAGCAGTACTTC.

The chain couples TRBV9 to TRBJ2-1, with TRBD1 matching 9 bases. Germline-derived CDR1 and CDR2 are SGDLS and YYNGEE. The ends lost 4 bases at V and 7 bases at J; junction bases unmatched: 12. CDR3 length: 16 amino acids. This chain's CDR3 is CASSPKGQGVGNEQFF. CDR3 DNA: TGTGCCAGCAGCCCGAAGGGACAGGGAGTGGGGAATGAGCAGTTCTTC. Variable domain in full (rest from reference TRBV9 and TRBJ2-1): DSGVTQTPKHLITATGQRVTLRCSPRSGDLSVYWYQQSLDQGLQFLIQYYNGEERAKGNILERFSAQQFPDLHSELNLSSLELGDSALYFCASSPKGQGVGNEQFFGPGTRLTVL.

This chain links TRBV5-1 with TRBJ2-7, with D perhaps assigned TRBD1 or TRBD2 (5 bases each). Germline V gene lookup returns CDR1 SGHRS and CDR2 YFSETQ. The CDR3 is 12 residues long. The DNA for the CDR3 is TGCGCGAGCGGAACAGGCCACTACGAGCAGTACTTC. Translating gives CASGTGHYEQYF.

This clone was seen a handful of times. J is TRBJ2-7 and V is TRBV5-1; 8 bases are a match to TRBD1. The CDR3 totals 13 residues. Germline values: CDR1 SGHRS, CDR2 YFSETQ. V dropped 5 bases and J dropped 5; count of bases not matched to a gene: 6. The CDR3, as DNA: TGCGCCAGCAGGAGTTCGACAGGGGACGAGCAGTACTTC. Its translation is CASRSSTGDEQYF.

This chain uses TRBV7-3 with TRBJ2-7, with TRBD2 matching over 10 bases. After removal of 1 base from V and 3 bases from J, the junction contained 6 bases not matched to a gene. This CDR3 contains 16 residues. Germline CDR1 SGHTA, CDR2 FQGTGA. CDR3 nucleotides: TGTGCCAGCAGCTTAAGGACTAGCGGAACCCTCTACGAGCAGTACTTC. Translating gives CASSLRTSGTLYEQYF.

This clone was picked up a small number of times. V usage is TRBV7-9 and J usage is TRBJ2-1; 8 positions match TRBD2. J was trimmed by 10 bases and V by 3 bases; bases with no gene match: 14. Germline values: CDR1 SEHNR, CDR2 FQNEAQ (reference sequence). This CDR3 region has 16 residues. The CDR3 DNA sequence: TGTGCCAGCAGCTTGACCGGGGGGGAACTACATCGAGAGCAGTTCTTC. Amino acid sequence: CASSLTGGELHREQFF. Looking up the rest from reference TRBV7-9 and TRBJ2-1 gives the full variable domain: DTGVSQNPRHKITKRGQNVTFRCDPISEHNRLYWYRQTLGQGPEFLTYFQNEAQLEKSRLLSDRFSAERPKGSFSTLEIQRTEQGDSAMYLCASSLTGGELHREQFFGPGTRLTVL.

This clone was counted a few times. In DNA form, the CDR3 reads TGTGCCAGCAGTGACCCCCAGCGGATCAATGAGCAGTTCTTC. Encoded protein: CASSDPQRINEQFF. The chain combines TRBV25-1 with TRBJ2-1; perhaps TRBD2 as D (5 bases). The CDR3 spans 14 residues. V lost 3 bases, J lost 6 bases, and 12 bases lay in between. Germline V CDR1 and CDR2: MGHDK, SYGVNS.

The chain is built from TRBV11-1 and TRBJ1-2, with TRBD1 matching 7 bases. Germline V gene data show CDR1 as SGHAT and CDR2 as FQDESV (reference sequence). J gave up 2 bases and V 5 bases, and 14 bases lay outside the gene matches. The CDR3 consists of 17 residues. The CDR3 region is CASSPTHGQALNYGYTF. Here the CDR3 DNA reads TGTGCCAGCAGCCCAACTCACGGACAGGCACTCAACTATGGCTACACCTTC.

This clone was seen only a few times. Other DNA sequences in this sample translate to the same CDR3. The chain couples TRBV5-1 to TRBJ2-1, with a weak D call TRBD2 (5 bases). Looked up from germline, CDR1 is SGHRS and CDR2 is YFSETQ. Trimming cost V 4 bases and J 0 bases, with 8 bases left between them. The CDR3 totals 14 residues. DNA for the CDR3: TGCGCCAGCAGCCAAGGGAGCTCCTACAATGAGCAGTTCTTC. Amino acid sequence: CASSQGSSYNEQFF.

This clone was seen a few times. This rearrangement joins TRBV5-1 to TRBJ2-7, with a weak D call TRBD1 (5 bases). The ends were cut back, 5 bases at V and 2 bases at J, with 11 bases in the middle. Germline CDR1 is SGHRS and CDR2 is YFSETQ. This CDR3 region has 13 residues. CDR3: CASSEYRPYEQYF. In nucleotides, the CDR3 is TGCGCCAGCAGTGAGTACAGGCCCTACGAGCAGTACTTC.

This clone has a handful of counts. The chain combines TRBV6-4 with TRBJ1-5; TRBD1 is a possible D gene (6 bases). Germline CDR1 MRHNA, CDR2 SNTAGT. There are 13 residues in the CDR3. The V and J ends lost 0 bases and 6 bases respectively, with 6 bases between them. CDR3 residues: CASSDSTGQPQHF. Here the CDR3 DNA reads TGTGCCAGCAGTGACTCGACAGGTCAGCCCCAGCATTTT.

The CDR3 DNA follows: TGTGCCACCAGCAGAGTAAACGGTTACAATGAGCAGTTCTTC. This gives the protein CATSRVNGYNEQFF. The rearrangement joins TRBV15 to TRBJ2-1; D is unresolved. With 1 base removed from V and 4 bases from J, the gap between germline ends came to 8 bases. The CDR3 spans 14 residues. CDR1 and CDR2 (germline): LNHNV, YYDKDF (reference sequence).

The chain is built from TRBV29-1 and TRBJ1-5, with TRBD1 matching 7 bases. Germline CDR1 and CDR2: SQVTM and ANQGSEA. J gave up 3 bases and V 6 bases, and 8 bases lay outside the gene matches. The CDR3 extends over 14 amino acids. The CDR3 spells CSVQGDGNNQPQHF. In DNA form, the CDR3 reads TGCAGCGTCCAGGGGGACGGAAACAATCAGCCCCAGCATTTT.

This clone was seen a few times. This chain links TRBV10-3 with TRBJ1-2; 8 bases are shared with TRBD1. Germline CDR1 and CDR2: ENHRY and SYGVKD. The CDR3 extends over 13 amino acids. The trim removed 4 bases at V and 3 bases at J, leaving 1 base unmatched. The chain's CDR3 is CAISADRDYGYTF. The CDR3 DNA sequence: TGTGCCATCAGTGCGGACAGGGACTATGGCTACACCTTC.

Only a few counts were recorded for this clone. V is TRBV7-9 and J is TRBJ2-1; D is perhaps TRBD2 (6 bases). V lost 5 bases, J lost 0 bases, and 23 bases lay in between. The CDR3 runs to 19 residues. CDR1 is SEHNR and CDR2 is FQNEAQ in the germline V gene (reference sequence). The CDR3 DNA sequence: TGTGCCAGCAGCCCGGTTAGCGGAGCTTTTTTGAGCTCCTACAATGAGCAGTTCTTC. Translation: CASSPVSGAFLSSYNEQFF.

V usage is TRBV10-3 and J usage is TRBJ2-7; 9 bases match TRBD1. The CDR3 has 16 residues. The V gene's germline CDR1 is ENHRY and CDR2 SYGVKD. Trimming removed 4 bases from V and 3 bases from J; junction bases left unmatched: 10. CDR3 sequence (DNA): TGTGCCATCAGTGGGGACAGGGTAGTTTTGGGCTACGAGCAGTACTTC. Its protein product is CAISGDRVVLGYEQYF.

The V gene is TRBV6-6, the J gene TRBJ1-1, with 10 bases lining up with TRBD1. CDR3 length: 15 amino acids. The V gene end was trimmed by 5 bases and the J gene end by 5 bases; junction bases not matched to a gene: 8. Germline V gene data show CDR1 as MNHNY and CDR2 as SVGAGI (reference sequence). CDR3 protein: CASSDLDRGETEAFF. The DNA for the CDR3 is TGTGCCAGCAGTGACCTGGACAGGGGGGAAACTGAAGCTTTCTTT.

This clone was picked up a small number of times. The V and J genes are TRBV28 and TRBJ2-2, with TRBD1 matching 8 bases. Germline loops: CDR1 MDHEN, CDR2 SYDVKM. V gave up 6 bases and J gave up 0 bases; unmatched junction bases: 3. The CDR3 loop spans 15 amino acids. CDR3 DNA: TGTGCCAGCAGGGGACAGGACGCGAACACCGGGGAGCTGTTTTTT. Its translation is CASRGQDANTGELFF.

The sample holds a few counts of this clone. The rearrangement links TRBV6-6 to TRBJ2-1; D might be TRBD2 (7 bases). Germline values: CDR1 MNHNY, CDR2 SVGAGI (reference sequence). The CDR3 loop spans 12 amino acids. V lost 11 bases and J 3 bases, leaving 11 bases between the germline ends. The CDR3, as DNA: TGTGCCGGGGGGGGCTTCTACAATGAGCAGTTCTTC. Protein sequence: CAGGGFYNEQFF.

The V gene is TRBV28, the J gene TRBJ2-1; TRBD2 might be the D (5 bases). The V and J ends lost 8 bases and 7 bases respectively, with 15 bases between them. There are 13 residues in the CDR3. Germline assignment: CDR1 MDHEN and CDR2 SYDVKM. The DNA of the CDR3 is TGTGCCAGCCTTCAGACTAACGGGAATGAGCAGTTCTTC. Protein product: CASLQTNGNEQFF. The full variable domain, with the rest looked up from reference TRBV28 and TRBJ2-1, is DVKVTQSSRYLVKRTGEKVFLECVQDMDHENMFWYRQDPGLGLRLIYFSYDVKMKEKGDIPEGYSVSREKKERFSLILESASTNQTSMYLCASLQTNGNEQFFGPGTRLTVL.